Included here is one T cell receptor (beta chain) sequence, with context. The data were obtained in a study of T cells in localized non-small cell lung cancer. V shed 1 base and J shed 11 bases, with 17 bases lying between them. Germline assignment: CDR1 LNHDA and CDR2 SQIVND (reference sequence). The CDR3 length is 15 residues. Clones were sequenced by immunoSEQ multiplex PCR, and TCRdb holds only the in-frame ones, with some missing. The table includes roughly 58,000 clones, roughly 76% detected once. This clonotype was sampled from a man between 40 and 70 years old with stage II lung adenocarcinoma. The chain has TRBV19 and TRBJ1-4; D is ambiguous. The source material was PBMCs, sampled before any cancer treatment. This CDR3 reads CASSIGLADLGKLFF. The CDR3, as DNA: TGTGCCAGTAGTATAGGACTAGCGGATTTGGGGAAACTGTTTTTT.